What follows are 6 T cell receptor beta chains derived from one specimen sequenced in a study of T cell repertoires in aging, cancer and after chemotherapy. TRB rearrangements spanning V, D and J were amplified using mixed TRB-A/B primers. TCRdb re-called the multiplex PCR reads with MiXCR, one entry per CDR3 protein. Of 6,000 to 8,500 distinct CDR3 sequences listed, about 32% are singletons. Amplification of TCR beta used genomic DNA extracted from peripheral blood. Specimen: blood. These receptors all come from a human donor with a blood cancer.

This chain links TRBV10-3 with TRBJ1-5; D gene uncertain. This CDR3 region has 14 residues. CDR1 and CDR2 (germline): ENHRY, SYGVKD. The V end was cut by 6 bases, the J end by 1 base, with 10 bases between. The CDR3 region is CAIRGEQSNQPQHF. The CDR3 DNA reads TGTGCCATCAGGGGCGAACAAAGCAATCAGCCCCAGCATTTT.

The CDR3 DNA reads TGTGCCAGCAGGTCAGCCGGGACAGGGGGCATGGATACGCAGTATTTT. It yields the protein CASRSAGTGGMDTQYF. This chain connects TRBV6-5 to TRBJ2-3; 12 bases are shared with TRBD1. The CDR3 spans 16 residues. CDR1 MNHEY and CDR2 SVGAGI come from the germline V gene. J lost 6 bases, V lost 6 bases, and 10 bases had no gene match.

This clonotype was counted between two and nine times. V is TRBV20-1 and J is TRBJ2-7; TRBD2 aligns across 9 bases. Trimming took 4 bases from V and 7 from J; bases not matched to a gene: 14. CDR3 length: 15 residues. CDR1 DFQATT and CDR2 SNEGSKA come from the germline V gene (reference sequence). CDR3 region: CSATRLAGDLVEQYF. CDR3 bases: TGCAGTGCTACCCGGTTAGCGGGGGACTTGGTTGAGCAGTACTTC.

The V call is TRBV5-4, the J call TRBJ1-5; the D gene is possibly TRBD1 (5 bases). The V and J ends lost 5 bases and 1 base respectively, with 16 bases between them. The CDR3 is 16 amino acids. CDR1 and CDR2 from the germline V gene are SGHNT and YYREEE (reference sequence). The CDR3 loop reads CASSRGGDGSNQPQHF. In DNA form, the CDR3 reads TGTGCCAGCAGTCGGGGGGGGGACGGAAGCAATCAGCCCCAGCATTTT.

This clonotype is categorized as medium-sized. The rearrangement joins TRBV30 to TRBJ2-1, with D uncertain. Trimming removed 0 bases from V and 5 bases from J, with 8 bases in between. Per germline, CDR1 GTSNPN and CDR2 SVGIG (reference sequence). The CDR3 covers 13 residues. CDR3 sequence (DNA): TGTGCCTGGAGTGTAGGGCCGAACAATGAGCAGTTCTTC. Protein: CAWSVGPNNEQFF.

This chain uses TRBV18 with TRBJ2-7; the match to TRBD1 covers 9 bases. The CDR3 has 14 residues. Germline values: CDR1 KGHSH, CDR2 LQKENI. V trimming: 8 bases; J trimming: 6 bases; junction bases outside the gene matches: 11. The chain's CDR3 is CASSFGTGLFEQYF. CDR3 DNA: TGTGCCAGCAGCTTCGGGACAGGGCTTTTCGAGCAGTACTTC.